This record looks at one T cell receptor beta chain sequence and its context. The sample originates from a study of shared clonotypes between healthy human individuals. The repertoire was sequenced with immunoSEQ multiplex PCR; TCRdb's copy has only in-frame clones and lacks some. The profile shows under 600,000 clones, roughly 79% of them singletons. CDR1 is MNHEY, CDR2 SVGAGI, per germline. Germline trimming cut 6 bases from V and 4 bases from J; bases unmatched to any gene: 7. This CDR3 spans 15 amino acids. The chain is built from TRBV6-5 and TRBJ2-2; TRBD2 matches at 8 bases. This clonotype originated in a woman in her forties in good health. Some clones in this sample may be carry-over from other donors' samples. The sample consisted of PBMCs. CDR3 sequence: CASRPLSGITGELFF. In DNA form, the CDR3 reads TGTGCCAGCAGGCCTCTTAGCGGGATCACCGGGGAGCTGTTTTTT.